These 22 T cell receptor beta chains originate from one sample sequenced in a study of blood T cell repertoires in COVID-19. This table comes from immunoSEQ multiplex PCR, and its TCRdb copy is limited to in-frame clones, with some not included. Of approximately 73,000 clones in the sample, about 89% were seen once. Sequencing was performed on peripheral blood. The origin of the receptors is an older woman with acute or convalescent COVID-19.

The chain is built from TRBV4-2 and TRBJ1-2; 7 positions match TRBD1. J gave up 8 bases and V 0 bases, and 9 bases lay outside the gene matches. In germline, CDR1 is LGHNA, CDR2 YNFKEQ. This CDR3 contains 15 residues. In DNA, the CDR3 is TGTGCCAGCAGCCAAGAGAATCACAGGGGAATGGGCTACACCTTC. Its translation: CASSQENHRGMGYTF.

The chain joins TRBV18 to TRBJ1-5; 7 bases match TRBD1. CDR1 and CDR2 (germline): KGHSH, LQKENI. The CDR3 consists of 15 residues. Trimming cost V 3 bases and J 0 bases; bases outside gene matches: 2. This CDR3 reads CASSPQGGSNQPQHF. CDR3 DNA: TGTGCCAGCTCACCTCAGGGGGGTAGCAATCAGCCCCAGCATTTT.

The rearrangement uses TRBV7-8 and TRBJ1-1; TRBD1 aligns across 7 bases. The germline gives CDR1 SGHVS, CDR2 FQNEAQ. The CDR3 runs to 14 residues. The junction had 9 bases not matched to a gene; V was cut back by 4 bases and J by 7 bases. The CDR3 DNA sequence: TGTGCCAGCAGCTCCGGACAGGAAATATTTGAAGCTTTCTTT. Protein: CASSSGQEIFEAFF.

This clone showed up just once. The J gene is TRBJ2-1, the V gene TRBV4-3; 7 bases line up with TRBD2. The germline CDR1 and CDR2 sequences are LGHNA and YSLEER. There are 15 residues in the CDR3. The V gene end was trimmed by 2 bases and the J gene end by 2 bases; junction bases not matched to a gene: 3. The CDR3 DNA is TGCGCCAGCAGCCAAAGCGGGAACCCCTACAATGAGCAGTTCTTC. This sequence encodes CASSQSGNPYNEQFF.

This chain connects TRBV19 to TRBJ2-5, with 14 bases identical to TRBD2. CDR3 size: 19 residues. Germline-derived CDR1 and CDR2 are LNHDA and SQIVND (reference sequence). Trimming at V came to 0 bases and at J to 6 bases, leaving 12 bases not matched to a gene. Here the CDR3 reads CASSIDLETSGGDRKTQYF. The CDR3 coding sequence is TGTGCCAGTAGTATAGATCTAGAGACTAGCGGGGGGGATAGGAAGACCCAGTACTTC.

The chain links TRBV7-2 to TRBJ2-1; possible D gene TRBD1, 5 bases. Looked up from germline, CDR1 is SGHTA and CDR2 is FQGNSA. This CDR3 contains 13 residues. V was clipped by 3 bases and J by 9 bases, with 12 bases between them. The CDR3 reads CASSFGRQIEQFF. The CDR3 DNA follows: TGTGCCAGCAGCTTCGGGCGACAGATTGAGCAGTTCTTC.

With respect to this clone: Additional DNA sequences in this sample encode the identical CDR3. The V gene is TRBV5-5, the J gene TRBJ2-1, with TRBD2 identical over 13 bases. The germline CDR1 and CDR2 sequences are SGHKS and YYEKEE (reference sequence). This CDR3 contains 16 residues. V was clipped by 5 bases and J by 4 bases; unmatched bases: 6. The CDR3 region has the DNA TGTGCCAGCAGTAGGACTAGCGGGGGTTATTACAATGAGCAGTTCTTC. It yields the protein CASSRTSGGYYNEQFF.

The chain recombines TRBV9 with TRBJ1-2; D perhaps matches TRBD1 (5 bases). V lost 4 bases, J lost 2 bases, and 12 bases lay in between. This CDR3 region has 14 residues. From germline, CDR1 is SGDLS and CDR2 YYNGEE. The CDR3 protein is CASSTGVLNYGYTF. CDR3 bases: TGTGCCAGCAGCACGGGGGTTCTCAACTATGGCTACACCTTC.

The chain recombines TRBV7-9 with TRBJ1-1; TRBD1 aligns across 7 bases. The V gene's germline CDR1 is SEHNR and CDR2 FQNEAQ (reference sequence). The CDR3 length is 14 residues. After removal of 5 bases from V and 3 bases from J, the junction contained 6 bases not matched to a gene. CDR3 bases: TGTGCCAGCAGCCTACGACAGGGAGACACTGAAGCTTTCTTT. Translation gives CASSLRQGDTEAFF.

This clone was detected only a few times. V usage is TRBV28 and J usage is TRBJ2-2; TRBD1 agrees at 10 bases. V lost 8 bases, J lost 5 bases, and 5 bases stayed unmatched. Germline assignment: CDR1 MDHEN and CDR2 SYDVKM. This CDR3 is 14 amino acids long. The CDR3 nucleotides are TGTGCCAGCTTTCCGGGACAGGGGACCGGGGAGCTGTTTTTT. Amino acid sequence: CASFPGQGTGELFF.

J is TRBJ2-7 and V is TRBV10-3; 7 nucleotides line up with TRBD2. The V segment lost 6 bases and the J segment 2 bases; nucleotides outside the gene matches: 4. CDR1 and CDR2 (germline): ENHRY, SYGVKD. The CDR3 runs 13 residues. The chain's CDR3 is CAISLAETYEQYF. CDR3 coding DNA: TGTGCCATCAGCCTAGCGGAGACCTACGAGCAGTACTTC.

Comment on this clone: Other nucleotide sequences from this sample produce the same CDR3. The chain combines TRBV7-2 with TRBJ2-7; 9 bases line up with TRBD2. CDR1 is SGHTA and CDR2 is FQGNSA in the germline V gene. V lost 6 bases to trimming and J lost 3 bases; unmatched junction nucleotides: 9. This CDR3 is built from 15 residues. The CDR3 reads CASRRGGSGSYEQYF. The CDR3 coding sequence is TGTGCCAGCAGAAGGGGGGGTAGCGGGAGCTACGAGCAGTACTTC.

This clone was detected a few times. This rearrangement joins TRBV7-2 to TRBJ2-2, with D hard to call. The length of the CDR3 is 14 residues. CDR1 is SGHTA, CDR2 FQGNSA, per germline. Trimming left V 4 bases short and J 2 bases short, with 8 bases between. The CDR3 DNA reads TGTGCCAGCAGCTCCTATATAAACACCGGGGAGCTGTTTTTT. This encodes CASSSYINTGELFF.

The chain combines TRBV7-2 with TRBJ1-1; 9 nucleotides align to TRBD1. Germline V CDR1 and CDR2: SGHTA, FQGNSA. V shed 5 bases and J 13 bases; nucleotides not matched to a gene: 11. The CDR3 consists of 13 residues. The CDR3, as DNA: TGTGCCAGCAGCACCCGACAGGGGGGAGTAGTTTTCTTT. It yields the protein CASSTRQGGVVFF.

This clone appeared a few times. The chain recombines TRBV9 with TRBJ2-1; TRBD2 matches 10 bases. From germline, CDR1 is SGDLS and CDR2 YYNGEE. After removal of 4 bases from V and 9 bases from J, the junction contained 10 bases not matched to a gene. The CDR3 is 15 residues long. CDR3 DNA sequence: TGTGCCAGCAGCCGTCCCGGGACTAGCGCAGGTGAGCAGTTCTTC. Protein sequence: CASSRPGTSAGEQFF.

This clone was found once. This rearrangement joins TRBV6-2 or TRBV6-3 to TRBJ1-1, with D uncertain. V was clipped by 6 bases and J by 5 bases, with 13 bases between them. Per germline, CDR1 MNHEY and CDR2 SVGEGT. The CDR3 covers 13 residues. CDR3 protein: CASSSGYRTEAFF. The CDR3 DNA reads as TGTGCCAGCAGCTCGGGATACCGGACTGAAGCTTTCTTT.

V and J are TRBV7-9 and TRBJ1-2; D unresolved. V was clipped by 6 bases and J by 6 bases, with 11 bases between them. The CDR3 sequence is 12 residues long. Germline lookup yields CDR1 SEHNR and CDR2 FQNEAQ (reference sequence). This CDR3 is CASRSEGDGYTF. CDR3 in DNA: TGTGCCAGCAGATCTGAGGGCGATGGCTACACCTTC.

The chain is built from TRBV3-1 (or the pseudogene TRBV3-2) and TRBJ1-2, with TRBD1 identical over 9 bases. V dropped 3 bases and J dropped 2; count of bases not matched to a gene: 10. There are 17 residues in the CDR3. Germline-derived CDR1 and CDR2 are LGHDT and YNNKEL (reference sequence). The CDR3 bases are TGTGCCAGCAGCCACGGGGACAGGGCCCTAACAAACTATGGCTACACCTTC. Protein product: CASSHGDRALTNYGYTF.

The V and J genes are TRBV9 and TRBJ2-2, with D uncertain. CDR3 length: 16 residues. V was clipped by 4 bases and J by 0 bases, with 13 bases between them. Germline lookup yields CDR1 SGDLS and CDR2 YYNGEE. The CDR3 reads CASSLRLLANTGELFF. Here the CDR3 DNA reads TGTGCCAGCAGCTTGCGGTTATTAGCGAACACCGGGGAGCTGTTTTTT.

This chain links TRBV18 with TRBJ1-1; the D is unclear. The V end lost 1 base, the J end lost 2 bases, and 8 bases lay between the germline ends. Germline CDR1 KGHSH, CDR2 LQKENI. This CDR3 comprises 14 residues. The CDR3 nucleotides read TGTGCCAGCTCACCACTTCAGGATAACACTGAAGCTTTCTTT. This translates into CASSPLQDNTEAFF.

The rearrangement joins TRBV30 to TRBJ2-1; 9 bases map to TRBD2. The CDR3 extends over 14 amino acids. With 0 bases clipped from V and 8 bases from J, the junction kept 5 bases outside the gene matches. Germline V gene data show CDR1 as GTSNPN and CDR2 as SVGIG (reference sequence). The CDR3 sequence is CAWSVAGGIYEQFF. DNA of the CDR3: TGTGCCTGGAGTGTTGCGGGAGGGATCTATGAGCAGTTCTTC.

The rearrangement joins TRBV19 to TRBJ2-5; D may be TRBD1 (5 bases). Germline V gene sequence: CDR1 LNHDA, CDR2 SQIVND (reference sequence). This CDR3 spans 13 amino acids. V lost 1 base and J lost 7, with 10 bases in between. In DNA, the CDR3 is TGTGCCAGTAGTATAGGGACAACTGGGACCCAGTACTTC. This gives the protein CASSIGTTGTQYF.